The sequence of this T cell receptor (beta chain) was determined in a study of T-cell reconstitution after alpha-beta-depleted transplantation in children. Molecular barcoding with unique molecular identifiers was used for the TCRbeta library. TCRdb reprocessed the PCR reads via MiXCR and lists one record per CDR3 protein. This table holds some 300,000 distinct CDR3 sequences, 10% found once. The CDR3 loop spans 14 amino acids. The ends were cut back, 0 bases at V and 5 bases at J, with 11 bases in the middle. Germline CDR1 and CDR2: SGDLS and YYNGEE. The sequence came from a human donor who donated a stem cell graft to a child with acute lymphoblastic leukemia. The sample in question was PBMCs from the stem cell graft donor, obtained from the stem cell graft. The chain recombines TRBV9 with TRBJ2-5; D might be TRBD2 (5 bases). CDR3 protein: CASSVGVSSETQYF. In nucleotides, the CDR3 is TGTGCCAGCAGCGTAGGCGTGTCTAGCGAGACCCAGTACTTC. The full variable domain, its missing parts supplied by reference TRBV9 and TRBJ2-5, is DSGVTQTPKHLITATGQRVTLRCSPRSGDLSVYWYQQSLDQGLQFLIQYYNGEERAKGNILERFSAQQFPDLHSELNLSSLELGDSALYFCASSVGVSSETQYFGPGTRLLVL.